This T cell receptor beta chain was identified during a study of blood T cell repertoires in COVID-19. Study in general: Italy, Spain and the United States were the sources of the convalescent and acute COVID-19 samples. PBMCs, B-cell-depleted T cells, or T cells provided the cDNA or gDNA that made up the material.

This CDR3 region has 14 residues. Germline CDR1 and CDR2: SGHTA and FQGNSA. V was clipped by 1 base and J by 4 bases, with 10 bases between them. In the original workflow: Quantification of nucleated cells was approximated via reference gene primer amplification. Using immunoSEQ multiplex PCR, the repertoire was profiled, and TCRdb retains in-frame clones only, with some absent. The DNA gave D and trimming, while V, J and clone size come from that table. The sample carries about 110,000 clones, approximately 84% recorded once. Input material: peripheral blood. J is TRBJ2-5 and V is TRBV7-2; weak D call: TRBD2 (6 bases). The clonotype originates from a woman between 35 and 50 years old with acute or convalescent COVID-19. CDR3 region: CASSLDRRGETQYF. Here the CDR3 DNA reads TGTGCCAGCAGCTTAGACAGGAGGGGAGAGACCCAGTACTTC.